This T cell receptor beta chain was identified in a study of cytomegalovirus exposure and HLA in healthy donors. Findings and caveats of the study: Specificity of a few CMV-associated chains for CMV antigens was verified in vitro. Reported results showed that the classifier diagnosed cytomegalovirus status with high specificity and sensitivity.

Assay used: immunoSEQ multiplex PCR; TCRdb lists only in-frame clones, some missing. The table includes roughly 250,000 clones, 80% to 90% detected once. As concerns this clone: No antigen is known for it.

This CDR3 contains 15 residues. The germline V gene has CDR1 SGHNT and CDR2 YYREEE (reference sequence). Unmatched junction bases numbered 9, after V lost 4 bases and J lost 3 bases. The chain employs TRBV5-4 and TRBJ1-2, with 7 bases lining up with TRBD1. Sample: PBMCs. The sequence came from a man between 18 and 29 years old in good health and CMV-seronegative. The CDR3 region has the DNA TGTGCCAGCAGCCCCGGAGGCGGGACAGACTATGGCTACACCTTC. Its protein product is CASSPGGGTDYGYTF. Looking up the rest from reference TRBV5-4 and TRBJ1-2 gives the full variable domain: ETGVTQSPTHLIKTRGQQVTLRCSSQSGHNTVSWYQQALGQGPQFIFQYYREEENGRGNFPPRFSGLQFPNYSSELNVNALELDDSALYLCASSPGGGTDYGYTFGSGTRLTVV.